This is a list of T cell receptor beta chains from one sample in a study of blood T cell repertoires in COVID-19. Generated by immunoSEQ multiplex PCR, the TCRdb table keeps only in-frame clones and is missing some. The data show 200,000 to 250,000 clones, about 85% seen once. The sequencing input was PBMCs or T cells enriched from blood (not recorded which). The receptors come from a man between 25 and 39 years old who had recovered from COVID-19. Each CDR3 is given with its conserved first and last residue. D genes are given only for firm matches. Rows give clone size only sometimes, using once, few, many, or a class for an expanded clone.

d_gene	abundance	j_gene	v_gene	CDR3nt	CDR3aa
.	.	TRBJ1-5	TRBV7-5	TGTGCCAGAAGCGTCTTTAACAGGCCTAGCAATCAGCCCCAGCATTTT	CARSVFNRPSNQPQHF
TRBD2	.	TRBJ2-2	TRBV5-1	TGCGCCAGCAGCTTGGGCGGCGGGGGGACGAACACCGGGGAGCTGTTTTTT	CASSLGGGGTNTGELFF
.	.	TRBJ2-7	TRBV2	TGTGCCAGCAGTGTGGCAGGGGACGAGCAGTACTTC	CASSVAGDEQYF
TRBD2	once	TRBJ2-7	TRBV6-5	TGTGCCAGCAGAGATAGCGGGAGGTCACACGAGCAGTACTTC	CASRDSGRSHEQYF
TRBD2	few	TRBJ2-5	TRBV18	TGTGCCAGCTCATCCCTAGCGGTACAAGAGACCCAGTACTTC	CASSSLAVQETQYF
TRBD1	.	TRBJ1-4	TRBV7-8	TGTGCCAGCAGGCAACAGGGGGCTACTGAAAAACTGTTTTTT	CASRQQGATEKLFF
TRBD2	.	TRBJ2-1	TRBV3-1/TRBV3-2	TGTGCCAGCAGCCAAGATTTAAGACTAGCAAACAATGAGCAGTTCTTC	CASSQDLRLANNEQFF
TRBD2	once	TRBJ2-1	TRBV9	TGTGCCAGCAGCGTAGGGGGCGGGAGAGGCGATGAGCAGTTCTTC	CASSVGGGRGDEQFF
.	.	TRBJ2-7	TRBV27	TGTGCCAGCAGTTTGGGCAGGGATCGCGAGCAGTACTTC	CASSLGRDREQYF
TRBD2	.	TRBJ2-5	TRBV5-5	TGTGCCAGCAGCTTCGGGGGGGCAACGTTGGAGACCCAGTACTTC	CASSFGGATLETQYF
.	many	TRBJ1-1	TRBV30	TGTGCCTGGACCCCTTATCAGACTGAAGCTTTCTTT	CAWTPYQTEAFF
TRBD1	.	TRBJ2-1	TRBV5-6	TGTGCCAGCAGCTTCGCAGACAGGGACGCCAATGAGCAGTTCTTC	CASSFADRDANEQFF
.	many	TRBJ2-1	TRBV20-1	TGCAGTGCTAGGAACAGGGATGAGCAGTTCTTC	CSARNRDEQFF
.	.	TRBJ2-5	TRBV7-2	TGTGCCAGCAGCTTGGGGCAGGGATCGAAGACCCAGTACTTC	CASSLGQGSKTQYF